The 19 T cell receptor beta chains below were found in one sample sequenced in a study of CD8+ T cells in alopecia areata. The authors extracted RNA and reverse transcribed it into cDNA as the sequencing template. Sequenced by immunoSEQ multiplex PCR; TCRdb stores in-frame clones only, minus some. In the table there are 200,000 to 250,000 clones, roughly three fifths of which are singletons. The sequenced material came from CD8+ T cells sorted from blood. These receptors originate from a human donor in good health.

This clone was observed a few times. The rearrangement links TRBV2 to TRBJ2-7, with a tentative D call TRBD2 (6 bases). Germline CDR1 and CDR2: SNHLY and FYNNEI. This CDR3 contains 13 residues. Trimming pared 7 bases from V and 2 bases from J, leaving 12 bases between. CDR3: CASKREEPYEQYF. CDR3 in DNA: TGTGCCAGCAAGAGGGAGGAACCCTACGAGCAGTACTTC.

This sequence joins TRBV29-1 and TRBJ1-1; D unresolved. This CDR3 comprises 15 residues. Germline lookup yields CDR1 SQVTM and CDR2 ANQGSEA. Trimming left V 3 bases short and J 1 base short, with 15 bases between. CDR3 nucleotide sequence: TGCAGCGTTGACGGTAAAGAGGGATCGAACACTGAAGCTTTCTTT. This gives the protein CSVDGKEGSNTEAFF. Full variable domain (missing parts from reference TRBV29-1 and TRBJ1-1): SAVISQKPSRDICQRGTSLTIQCQVDSQVTMMFWYRQQPGQSLTLIATANQGSEATYESGFVIDKFPISRPNLTFSTLTVSNMSPEDSSIYLCSVDGKEGSNTEAFFGQGTRLTVV.

This clone was detected only a few times. The CDR3, as DNA: TGTGCCAGCAGCAAGACTAGCGGACACACGTCAGATACGCAGTATTTT. This gives the protein CASSKTSGHTSDTQYF. This chain joins TRBV7-9 and TRBJ2-3, with 9 bases fitting TRBD2. CDR3 length: 16 amino acids. Germline lookup yields CDR1 SEHNR and CDR2 FQNEAQ (reference sequence). Trimming took 5 bases from V and 4 from J; bases not matched to a gene: 10.

This chain connects TRBV11-2 to TRBJ2-7; the match to TRBD2 covers 8 bases. The CDR3 is 17 amino acids. CDR1 is SGHAT, CDR2 FQNNGV, per germline. With 4 bases clipped from V and 0 bases from J, the junction kept 11 bases outside the gene matches. The CDR3 nucleotides read TGTGCCAGCAGCTCGCACCCCGGGGCGGGGGGCTCCTACGAGCAGTACTTC. As protein: CASSSHPGAGGSYEQYF.

The rearrangement uses TRBV27 and TRBJ2-2; weak D call: TRBD2 (5 bases). Trimming removed 5 bases from V and 5 bases from J, with 18 bases in between. The CDR3 consists of 16 residues. Germline lookup yields CDR1 MNHEY and CDR2 SMNVEV (reference sequence). The CDR3 protein is CASSPEAQWRTGELFF. The CDR3 DNA follows: TGTGCCAGCAGTCCGGAGGCTCAGTGGAGGACCGGGGAGCTGTTTTTT.

In DNA form, the CDR3 reads TGTGCCAGCAGTTTCGACTCAGCCGAGCAGTACTTC. Protein product: CASSFDSAEQYF. The chain combines TRBV27 with TRBJ2-7; D is ambiguous. V was trimmed by 3 bases and J by 6 bases, leaving 9 bases between them. Germline CDR1 MNHEY, CDR2 SMNVEV (reference sequence). CDR3 length equals 12 residues.

V gene TRBV27 combines with J gene TRBJ2-7, with TRBD1 as a possible D gene (5 bases). The CDR3 loop spans 13 amino acids. The germline CDR1 and CDR2 sequences are MNHEY and SMNVEV (reference sequence). V gave up 4 bases and J gave up 4 bases, with 11 bases separating them. The CDR3 here is CASSSGIAYEQYF. As DNA, the CDR3 is TGTGCCAGCAGTTCAGGGATAGCTTACGAGCAGTACTTC.

This chain connects TRBV27 to TRBJ1-5; D possibly corresponds to TRBD1 (6 bases). CDR1 and CDR2 (germline): MNHEY, SMNVEV (reference sequence). The CDR3 length is 13 residues. Trimming removed 6 bases from V and 8 bases from J, with 14 bases in between. The chain's CDR3 is CASRPGAGEPQHF. In nucleotides, the CDR3 is TGTGCCAGCAGACCGGGGGCCGGCGAGCCCCAGCATTTT.

The chain recombines TRBV10-2 with TRBJ2-3; the D gene could be TRBD1 or TRBD2 (6 bases each). Germline V gene data show CDR1 as WSHSY and CDR2 as SAAADI. Trimming took off 6 bases at V and 2 bases at J, with 9 bases between the two ends. The CDR3 contains 13 residues. The CDR3 DNA follows: TGCGCCAGCAGCGGGGGCCACACAGATACGCAGTATTTT. As protein: CASSGGHTDTQYF.

This clone appeared a few times. The V and J genes are TRBV27 and TRBJ2-5, with 9 positions matching TRBD2. Germline CDR1 MNHEY, CDR2 SMNVEV (reference sequence). V gave up 2 bases and J gave up 3 bases; unmatched junction bases: 4. This CDR3 is 15 amino acids long. In DNA, the CDR3 is TGTGCCAGCAGTTTAGGCGTAGCGGGGGAAGAGACCCAGTACTTC. Translated, it gives CASSLGVAGEETQYF.

The V call is TRBV7-3, the J call TRBJ1-5; weak D call: TRBD1 (6 bases). The CDR3 totals 14 residues. V was clipped by 5 bases and J by 6 bases, with 14 bases between them. Germline V gene data show CDR1 as SGHTA and CDR2 as FQGTGA. The CDR3 protein is CASSKAGGRQPQHF. Here the CDR3 DNA reads TGTGCCAGCAGCAAAGCGGGGGGCCGTCAGCCCCAGCATTTT.

This sequence joins TRBV2 and TRBJ1-1; 7 bases line up with TRBD1. The germline V gene encodes CDR1 SNHLY and CDR2 FYNNEI. This CDR3 contains 13 residues. Losses at the gene ends were 8 bases for V and 0 bases for J; bases not matched to a gene: 3. The CDR3 bases are TGTGCCAGCTGGGACAGCATGAACACTGAAGCTTTCTTT. The encoded protein is CASWDSMNTEAFF.

The genes are TRBV4-1 and TRBJ2-7, with 9 bases matching TRBD1. Per germline, CDR1 MGHRA and CDR2 YSYEKL. CDR3 size: 13 residues. V was clipped by 4 bases and J by 6 bases; unmatched bases: 4. CDR3 DNA sequence: TGCGCCAGCAGCCCGGGACAGGGAGCCGAGCAGTACTTC. Amino acid sequence: CASSPGQGAEQYF.

This clone was seen more than once but under ten times. The chain recombines TRBV29-1 with TRBJ1-5, with D perhaps TRBD1 (5 bases). Germline V lookup: CDR1 SQVTM, CDR2 ANQGSEA. The CDR3 has 17 residues. V was pared by 7 bases and J by 2 bases, with 24 bases between. The CDR3 loop is CSAISGTAAKGNQPQHF. The CDR3 DNA is TGCAGCGCCATCAGCGGGACGGCCGCCAAGGGCAATCAGCCCCAGCATTTT.

This rearrangement joins TRBV7-2 to TRBJ2-7; D is perhaps TRBD1 or TRBD2 (5 bases each). The V and J ends lost 6 bases and 4 bases respectively, with 10 bases between them. Germline assignment: CDR1 SGHTA and CDR2 FQGNSA. This CDR3 is 12 amino acids long. The CDR3 DNA is TGTGCCAGCAGTTACTGGGGGTACGAGCAGTACTTC. It translates to CASSYWGYEQYF.

The gene calls are TRBV6-1 and TRBJ2-7; unclear D gene. The CDR3 is 13 amino acids. V dropped 7 bases and J dropped 4 bases, with 14 bases sitting between them. In germline, CDR1 is MNHNS, CDR2 SASEGT. The CDR3 coding sequence is TGTGCCAGCACCTCCCTAAACGGGTACGAGCAGTACTTC. Amino acid sequence: CASTSLNGYEQYF.

This rearrangement joins TRBV4-1 to TRBJ2-3; TRBD1 matches 7 bases. Per germline, CDR1 MGHRA and CDR2 YSYEKL. The CDR3 consists of 13 residues. The junction had 3 bases not matched to a gene; V was cut back by 1 base and J by 8 bases. CDR3: CASSQAGGVTQYF. The DNA for the CDR3 is TGCGCCAGCAGCCAAGCAGGGGGAGTTACGCAGTATTTT.

The rearrangement links TRBV11-1 to TRBJ2-4; no definite D call. CDR3 length equals 14 residues. Germline V gene data show CDR1 as SGHAT and CDR2 as FQDESV (reference sequence). Trimming pared 4 bases from V and 2 bases from J, leaving 9 bases between. In DNA, the CDR3 is TGTGCCAGCAGCTCTATGCGGCCCAAAAACATTCAGTACTTC. Translated: CASSSMRPKNIQYF.

A few counts support this clone. This chain uses TRBV5-6 with TRBJ2-7; possibly TRBD1 for D (6 bases). CDR1 and CDR2 (germline): SGHDT, YYEEEE. Trimming took off 5 bases at V and 3 bases at J, with 15 bases between the two ends. The length of the CDR3 is 14 residues. The CDR3 DNA is TGTGCCAGCAGGATCAAACAGGGATACTACGAGCAGTACTTC. Amino acids: CASRIKQGYYEQYF.